This TCR beta chain was sequenced during a study of T cells in Graves' hyperthyroidism and ophthalmopathy. Template material for amplifying TCR beta CDR3 regions consisted of RNA transcripts. In the first-round RT-PCR of the TCR CDR3, the HTBI primer set was used. Using its own MiXCR run on the multiplex PCR reads, TCRdb lists one record per CDR3 protein. The sample lists roughly 500,000 distinct CDR3 sequences; 40% to 50% were seen once. The sample holds many counts of this clonotype. V gave up 3 bases and J gave up 6 bases, with 11 bases separating them. Germline V gives CDR1 SEHNR, CDR2 FQNEAQ (reference sequence). The CDR3 covers 13 residues.

Sequencing was carried out using peripheral blood or thyroid tissue (not recorded which). The receptor was isolated from an adult woman with Graves' disease, either hyperthyroidism or ophthalmopathy (not recorded which). The rearrangement uses TRBV7-9 and TRBJ1-2, with a possible D match to TRBD1 (5 bases). The CDR3 loop is CASSFPRVDGYTF. CDR3 DNA: TGTGCCAGCAGCTTTCCCAGGGTAGATGGCTACACCTTC.